The text below deals with one TCR beta chain. Only in-frame clones appear in the TCRdb table, and some are missing; sequencing was by immunoSEQ multiplex PCR. The sample yields about 100,000 clones, 60% to 85% seen once. The entry originates in a study of blood T cell repertoires in COVID-19. For the study at large: COVID-19 samples collected from the United States, Italy and Spain covered acute and convalescent phases.

CDR3 length: 13 residues. Per germline, CDR1 SQVTM and CDR2 ANQGSEA. V lost 3 bases to trimming and J lost 0 bases, with 7 bases between them. The rearrangement links TRBV29-1 to TRBJ2-3, with TRBD2 as a possible D gene (5 bases). This clonotype was sampled from a woman aged 40 to 50 with acute or convalescent COVID-19. The source material was peripheral blood. Here the CDR3 reads CSVDEGSTDTQYF. For the CDR3, the DNA is TGCAGCGTTGACGAGGGAAGCACAGATACGCAGTATTTT.